This is a list of T cell receptor beta chains from one sample in a study of blood T cell repertoires in COVID-19. Sequenced by immunoSEQ multiplex PCR; TCRdb stores in-frame clones only, minus some. The table lists approximately 170,000 clones, just under 85% of them singletons. The specimen was peripheral blood. The source of these receptors is an elderly woman with COVID-19, enrolled during active disease. Each CDR3 is given with its conserved first and last residue. D genes are given only for firm matches. Rows may omit the clone size; those that give it use once, few, many or a size class.

TRBV5-1,15,TRBD1,TRBJ1-2,NA,CASSLELGQGEPYTF,TGCGCCAGCAGCTTAGAATTGGGACAGGGAGAACCCTACACCTTC
TRBV5-4,16,TRBD1,TRBJ1-1,NA,CASSQRITMTGGRAFF,TGTGCCAGCAGTCAAAGGATCACCATGACAGGGGGAAGAGCTTTCTTT
TRBV3-1/TRBV3-2,14,NA,TRBJ1-6,few,CATGRGTYNSPLHF,TGTGCCACGGGGAGGGGGACCTATAATTCACCCCTCCACTTT
TRBV9,16,TRBD1,TRBJ2-1,NA,CASSVGGQAAYNEQFF,TGTGCCAGCAGCGTAGGGGGACAGGCGGCCTACAATGAGCAGTTCTTC
TRBV11-2,16,TRBD1,TRBJ1-5,NA,CASSPGPDRGNQPQHF,TGTGCCAGCAGCCCGGGACCGGACAGGGGCAATCAGCCCCAGCATTTT
TRBV5-1,15,NA,TRBJ2-2,NA,CASSADSANTGELFF,TGCGCCAGCAGCGCGGACAGCGCGAACACCGGGGAGCTGTTTTTT
TRBV5-1,15,TRBD2,TRBJ2-2,once,CASGQTSVNTGELFF,TGCGCCAGCGGACAGACTAGCGTCAACACCGGGGAGCTGTTTTTT
TRBV28,14,TRBD1,TRBJ2-7,NA,CASSLGTGTYEQYF,TGTGCCAGCAGTTTAGGGACAGGCACCTACGAGCAGTACTTC
TRBV5-8,16,NA,TRBJ1-6,NA,CASSLAGRGGDSPLHF,TGTGCCAGCAGCTTGGCCGGGCGGGGCGGAGATTCACCCCTCCACTTT
TRBV28,11,NA,TRBJ2-2,NA,CASSFRWELFF,TGTGCCAGCAGTTTCCGGTGGGAGCTGTTTTTT
TRBV6-5,13,NA,TRBJ2-2,many,CASTPGVTGELFF,TGTGCCAGCACTCCGGGGGTCACCGGGGAGCTGTTTTTT